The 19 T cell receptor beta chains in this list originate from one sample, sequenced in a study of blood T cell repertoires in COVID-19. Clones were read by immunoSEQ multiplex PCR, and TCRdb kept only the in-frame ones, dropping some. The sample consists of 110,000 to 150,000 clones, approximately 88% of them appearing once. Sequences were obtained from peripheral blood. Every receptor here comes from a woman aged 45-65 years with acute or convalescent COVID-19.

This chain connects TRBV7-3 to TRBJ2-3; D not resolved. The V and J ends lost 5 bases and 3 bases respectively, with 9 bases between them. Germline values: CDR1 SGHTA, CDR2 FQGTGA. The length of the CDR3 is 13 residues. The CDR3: CASSPSLTDTQYF. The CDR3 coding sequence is TGTGCCAGCAGCCCGAGCCTTACAGATACGCAGTATTTT.

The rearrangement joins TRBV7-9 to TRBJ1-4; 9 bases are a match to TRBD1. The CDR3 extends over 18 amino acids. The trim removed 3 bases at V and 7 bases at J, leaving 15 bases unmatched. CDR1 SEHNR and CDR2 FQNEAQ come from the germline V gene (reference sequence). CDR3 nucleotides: TGTGCCAGCAGCTTCGGTGGGACAGGGCAGGAGTATACTGAAAAACTGTTTTTT. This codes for CASSFGGTGQEYTEKLFF.

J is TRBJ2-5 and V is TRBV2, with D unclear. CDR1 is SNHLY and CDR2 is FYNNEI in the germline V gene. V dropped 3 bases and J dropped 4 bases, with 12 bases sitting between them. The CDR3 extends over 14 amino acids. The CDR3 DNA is TGTGCCAGCAGTGACCTCTACGATCCAGAGACCCAGTACTTC. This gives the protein CASSDLYDPETQYF.

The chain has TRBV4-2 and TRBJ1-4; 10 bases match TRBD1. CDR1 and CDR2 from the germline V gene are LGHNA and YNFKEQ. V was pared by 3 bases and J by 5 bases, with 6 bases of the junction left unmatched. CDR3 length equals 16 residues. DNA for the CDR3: TGTGCCAGCAGCCAGGACAGGGGGGAAAACAATGAAAAACTGTTTTTT. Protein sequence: CASSQDRGENNEKLFF.

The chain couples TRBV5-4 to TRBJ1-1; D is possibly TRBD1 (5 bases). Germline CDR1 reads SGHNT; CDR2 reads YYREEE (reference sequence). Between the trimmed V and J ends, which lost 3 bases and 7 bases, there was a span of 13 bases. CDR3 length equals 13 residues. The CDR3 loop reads CASSWVGQDEAFF. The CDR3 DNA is TGTGCCAGCAGCTGGGTTGGACAAGATGAAGCTTTCTTT.

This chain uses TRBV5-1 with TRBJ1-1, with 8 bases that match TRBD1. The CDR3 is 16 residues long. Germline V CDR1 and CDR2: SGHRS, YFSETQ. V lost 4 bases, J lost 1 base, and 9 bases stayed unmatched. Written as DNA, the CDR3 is TGCGCCAGCAGCACTCCAGGGGGCGGTGGGAACACTGAAGCTTTCTTT. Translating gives CASSTPGGGGNTEAFF.

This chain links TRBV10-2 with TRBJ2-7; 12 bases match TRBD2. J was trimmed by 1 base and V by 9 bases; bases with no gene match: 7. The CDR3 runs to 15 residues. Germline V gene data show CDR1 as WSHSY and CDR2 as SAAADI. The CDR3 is CASNSGLAGSYEQYF. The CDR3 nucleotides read TGCGCCAGTAACAGTGGACTAGCGGGATCCTACGAGCAGTACTTC.

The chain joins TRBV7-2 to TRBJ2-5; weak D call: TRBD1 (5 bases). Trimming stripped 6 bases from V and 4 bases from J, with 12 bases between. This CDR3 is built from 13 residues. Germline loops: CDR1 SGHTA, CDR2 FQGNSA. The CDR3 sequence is CASSQGLRETQYF. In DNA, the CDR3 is TGTGCCAGCAGTCAGGGCCTTAGAGAGACCCAGTACTTC.

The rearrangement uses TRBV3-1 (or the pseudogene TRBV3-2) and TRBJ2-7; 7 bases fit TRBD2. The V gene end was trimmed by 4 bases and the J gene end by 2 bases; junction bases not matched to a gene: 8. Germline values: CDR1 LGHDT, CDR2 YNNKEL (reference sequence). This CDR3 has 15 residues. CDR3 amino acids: CASSPQAGVPYEQYF. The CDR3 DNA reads TGTGCCAGCAGCCCCCAGGCGGGAGTCCCCTACGAGCAGTACTTC.

In DNA form, the CDR3 reads TGTGCCAGCAGCTACTCCCTAGCGGGAGCGAACACCGGGGAGCTGTTTTTT. Translation gives CASSYSLAGANTGELFF. The chain uses TRBV13 and TRBJ2-2; 10 bases agree with TRBD2. The ends lost 4 bases at V and 0 bases at J; junction bases unmatched: 5. Germline CDR1 and CDR2: PRHDT and FYEKMQ (reference sequence). This CDR3 comprises 17 residues.

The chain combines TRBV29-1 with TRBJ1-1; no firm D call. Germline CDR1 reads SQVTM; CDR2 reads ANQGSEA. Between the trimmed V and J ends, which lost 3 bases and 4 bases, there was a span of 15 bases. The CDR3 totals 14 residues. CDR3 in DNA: TGCAGCGTTGATCGGTCGGCGGTAGGCACTGAAGCTTTCTTT. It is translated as CSVDRSAVGTEAFF. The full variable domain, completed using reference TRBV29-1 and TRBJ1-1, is SAVISQKPSRDICQRGTSLTIQCQVDSQVTMMFWYRQQPGQSLTLIATANQGSEATYESGFVIDKFPISRPNLTFSTLTVSNMSPEDSSIYLCSVDRSAVGTEAFFGQGTRLTVV.

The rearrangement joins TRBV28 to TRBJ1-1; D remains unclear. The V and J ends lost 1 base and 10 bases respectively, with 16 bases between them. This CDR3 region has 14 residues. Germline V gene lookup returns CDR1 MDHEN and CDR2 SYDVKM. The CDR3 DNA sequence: TGTGCCAGCAGTTTATTAGCGGTTATGCGGGGAGCTTTCTTT. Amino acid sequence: CASSLLAVMRGAFF.

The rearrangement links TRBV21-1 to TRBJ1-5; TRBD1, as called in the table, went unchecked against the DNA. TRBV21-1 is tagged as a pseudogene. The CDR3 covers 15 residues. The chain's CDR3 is CASSTRMQGNQPQHF. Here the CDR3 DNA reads TGTGCCAGCAGCACACGGATGCAGGGCAATCAGCCCCAGCATTTT.

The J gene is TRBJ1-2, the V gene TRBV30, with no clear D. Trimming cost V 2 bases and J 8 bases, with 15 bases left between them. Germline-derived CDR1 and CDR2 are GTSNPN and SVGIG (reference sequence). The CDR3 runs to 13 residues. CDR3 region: CAWSNTDLLGYTF. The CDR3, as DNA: TGTGCCTGGAGTAACACAGATCTCTTGGGCTACACCTTC.

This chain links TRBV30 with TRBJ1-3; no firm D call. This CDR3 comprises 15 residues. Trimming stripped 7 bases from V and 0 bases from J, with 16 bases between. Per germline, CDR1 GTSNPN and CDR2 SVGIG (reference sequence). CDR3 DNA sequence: TGTGCCTCTTCAGCAATCCGGAGCTCTGGAAACACCATATATTTT. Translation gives CASSAIRSSGNTIYF.

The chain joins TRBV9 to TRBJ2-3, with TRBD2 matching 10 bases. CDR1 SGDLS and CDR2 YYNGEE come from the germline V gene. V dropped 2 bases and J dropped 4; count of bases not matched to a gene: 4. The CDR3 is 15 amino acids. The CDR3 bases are TGTGCCAGCAGCGTGGGGACTAGCGCAGCAGATACGCAGTATTTT. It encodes CASSVGTSAADTQYF.

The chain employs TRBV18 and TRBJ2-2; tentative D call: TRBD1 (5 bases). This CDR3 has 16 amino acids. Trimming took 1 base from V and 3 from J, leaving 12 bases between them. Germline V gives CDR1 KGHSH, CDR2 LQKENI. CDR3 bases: TGTGCCAGCTCACCACAGGGGCCCAGTGACACCGGGGAGCTGTTTTTT. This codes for CASSPQGPSDTGELFF.

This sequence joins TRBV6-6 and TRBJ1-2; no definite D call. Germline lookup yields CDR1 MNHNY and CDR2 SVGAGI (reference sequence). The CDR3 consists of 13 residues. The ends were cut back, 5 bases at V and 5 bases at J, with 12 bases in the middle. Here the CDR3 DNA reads TGTGCCAGCAGTCCAGGTCTCGAGTATGGCTACACCTTC. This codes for CASSPGLEYGYTF.

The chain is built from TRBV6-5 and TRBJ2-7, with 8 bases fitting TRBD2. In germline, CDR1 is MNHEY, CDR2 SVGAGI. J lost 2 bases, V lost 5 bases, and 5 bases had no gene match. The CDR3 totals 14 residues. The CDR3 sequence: CASSLIAGPYEQYF. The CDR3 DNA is TGTGCCAGCAGTCTAATAGCGGGACCCTACGAGCAGTACTTC.